The T cell receptor (beta chain) described here comes from a study of cytomegalovirus exposure and HLA in healthy donors (dated by TCRdb to about 2017). Context from the whole study: According to an earlier analysis of a few hundred of the donors, 150 million to 200 million T cells yielded 117 million unique TCR beta sequences and about 300 Gb of sequence data. Roughly 300 gigabases of sequencing data and around 90 million unique TCR sequences made up an early release that covered several hundred HLA-typed donors. Of the roughly 410 genotyped donors, 75% to 85% were placed in the genetic ancestry cluster associated with self-reported Caucasian donors. The study aimed to test whether signatures of past pathogen exposure could be identified by cataloging public T cell receptors. Using immunosequencing, the study profiled T cell repertoires from about 650 subjects and related those repertoires to cytomegalovirus serostatus. A separate validation cohort of 100 to 150 different subjects was used in addition to the approximately 670-subject first cohort. The study combined high-throughput TCR immunosequencing, statistical association of individual TCRs with disease status, and machine learning to predict cytomegalovirus infection status. A later analysis re-examined previously published TCR beta repertoires from more than 650 donors and added high-resolution HLA genotyping to investigate patterns of TCR occurrence. Rather than using new phenotypic data, the later analysis identified candidate immune exposures from TCR beta sequences and from how often those sequences occurred across donors. An earlier analysis of around 580 of the donors used high-throughput TCR beta sequencing to judge whether each TCR beta V gene segment behaved as functional or pseudogenic. Donor age, sex, ethnicity and CMV serostatus were collected together with the repertoire data. A later genetic analysis took genome-wide SNP genotypes for about three fifths of the 666 donors and used that subset as a discovery cohort. All discovery cohort repertoires had been generated using a single sequencing platform. Class I and class II HLA loci were covered by the typing at four-digit resolution. The number of donors typed differed by locus, with roughly 620-630 for A, B, C, DRB1 and DQB1, 522 for DQA1, 600 to 610 for DPA1, and some 450 for DPB1. About five DR-DQ haplotypes were treated as single units for association and clustering because of strong linkage in the cohort. On average, about 240,000 unique TCR beta nucleotide sequences were sequenced per donor among 398 genotyped donors of the cohort, with about 17% of those sequences being non-productive.

Study-wide findings and limitations: In an earlier analysis of some 500 of the donors, most TCR beta V segments were observed in productive rearrangements about 90% or about 30% of the time, broadly matching IMGT annotations. At a false discovery rate of 0.05, a later analysis linked some 17,000 TCR beta sequences to specific HLA alleles. Presence/absence analyses assumed roughly uniform sequencing depth across donors, an assumption that may not hold. Assigning TCR associations to individual alleles was difficult when HLA alleles, especially DR and DQ, strongly co-occurred. A later analysis found that most CMV-associated TCR beta chains appeared HLA-restricted, with HLA associations seemingly driven largely by CMV exposure. In a later analysis, HLA-associated TCR beta chains were found to be more clonally expanded and to have lower generation probabilities than equally common non-associated chains. While some public TCRs were present in many individuals, most TCR sequences turned up only very rarely across donors. A total of about 180 TCR beta chains were listed by the study as associated with cytomegalovirus. The cohort was sequenced for TCR beta chains only, and without alpha or paired-chain data the features that could be detected were limited. A later analysis found that TCR association rates varied across HLA loci, with DRB1 alleles showing the most associated TCRs and HLA-C alleles the fewest. The sequencing pipeline was judged likely to have produced a cluster of highly shared sequence variants as a technical artifact. A further reported finding was that TCR beta sequences accurately predicted the HLA-A and HLA-B alleles for most subjects in the first cohort. Because some donors lacked HLA typing at each locus, the association tests relied only on the typed subset. The 87-base-pair reads could not distinguish some IMGT-functional V segments, including TRBV6-2 and TRBV6-3, so those segments were excluded. According to the authors, the approach could potentially be generalized to other disease states and immunological phenotypes. Compared with the roughly 720-donor mean, donors in an Asian-associated ancestry cluster had fewer N-insertions in productive TCRs, according to a later genetic analysis. An association between a missense DCLRE1C variant and V-gene and J-gene trimming of TCR beta chains was found in a later genetic analysis and replicated in an independent cohort. Several of the top co-occurrence clusters appeared to be linked to parvovirus B19, influenza, CMV and Epstein-Barr virus, according to a later analysis. Three of the identified cytomegalovirus-associated TCR beta chains were confirmed in vitro to be specific for cytomegalovirus antigens. Correlated functional status among segregating V segments might reflect linkage disequilibrium, but an unknown experimental factor could not be ruled out. Immune exposure information for the cohort was limited to CMV serostatus. In both the original and validation cohorts, the classifier was reported to diagnose cytomegalovirus status with high specificity and sensitivity. Because counts were too low, 15 to 20 rarely observed V segments, including chromosome 9 orphons, were excluded from the earlier analysis of 587 of the donors.

This clone has only a few counts. The antigen it recognizes is unknown. It has no much larger one-base neighbor in the sample; base qualities were not kept. The library was obtained by the immunoSEQ multiplex PCR assay. The multiplex PCR relied on a mix of 60 forward primers for TCR Vbeta segments and 13 reverse primers for TCR Jbeta segments. The CDR3 region of rearranged TCR beta genes was amplified from genomic DNA with a multiplex PCR assay. The Illumina HiSeq System was used to sequence the amplified TCR beta libraries as 87-base-pair reads. Turning to the authors' computational methods: A later analysis counted tens of millions of unique TCR beta chains across the 640 or so repertoires, and around 9.9 million of these chains were shared by at least two donors. Raw reads were error-corrected and collapsed into unique sequences by a nearest-neighbor algorithm in which closely related sequences were merged to remove PCR and sequencing errors. Alignment of CDR3 sequences to IMGT reference sequences was used to assign V, D and J gene segments. For a sequence to be retained, a match of at least six nucleotides to both a V gene segment and a J gene segment was required. Rearrangements were called productive when the CDR3 lacked stop codons and stayed in frame with V and J; all others were non-productive. CDR3 was defined according to IMGT convention as the region running from the second conserved V-encoded cysteine to the conserved J-encoded phenylalanine. The earlier analysis of 587 of the donors excluded sequences that lacked an unambiguous match to a single V gene segment. In an earlier analysis of roughly 500 of the donors, V segments were called functional above 56.7% productive rearrangements and were called segregating when the between-donor standard deviation exceeded 5%. A statistical classification framework was built to diagnose cytomegalovirus status from the catalog of TCR beta chain sequences. In a later analysis, TCR nucleotide sequences were compared against IMGT/GENE-DB human TR gene sequences so that V and J genes could be assigned. Using the TCRdist pipeline, a later analysis assigned CDR3 sequences along with most-parsimonious VDJ recombination scenarios. In a later analysis, each TCR beta chain was defined by its CDR3 amino acid sequence together with its V-gene family, and reads lacking a unique V-gene family were excluded. A later analysis removed over 500 highly shared, low-generation-probability nucleotide sequences to deal with suspected cross-contamination and a sequencing artifact. A later analysis calculated a clonal expansion index for each public chain from normalized within-repertoire ranks of inferred template counts. In a later analysis, generation probabilities were computed with a VDJ recombination model fitted to out-of-frame rearrangements, and the resulting probabilities were checked against IGoR. In a later analysis, hypergeometric tests were used to score TCR-TCR, TCR-HLA and TCR-CMV co-occurrence, with a repertoire-size bias correction applied to TCR pairs. To estimate false discovery rates, a later analysis permuted the HLA or CMV assignments 20 times. In a later analysis, co-occurring TCRs were grouped using DBSCAN, and TCRdist sequence similarity was added for clustering within HLA-allele-positive subsets. Co-occurrence clustering excluded repertoires with fewer than 30,000 or more than 120,000 public chains, plus five with anomalous nucleotide sharing. In TCRdb, the immuneACCESS table is reduced to in-frame sequences with V and J assigned. These tables do not hold every clone; where another copy was compared, an unresolved V gene accounts for under half, and the others remain unexplained. Clone size and V and J calls were adopted from that table, with D and trimming inferred from the DNA. The sample yields 130,000 or so clones; over 8% were counted once. The ten largest account for 5% to 7% of the sample.

The cohort was made up of several hundred healthy bone marrow donors. All cohort members were sampled while nominally healthy, although unrecorded immune exposures were likely present. The donor was CMV seronegative and belonged to the group of around 350 seronegative cohort members. A peripheral blood sample was collected from each donor, and TCR beta sequencing was performed on peripheral blood mononuclear cells. The Qiagen DNeasy Blood Extraction Kit was used to extract genomic DNA from the blood cell samples. V and J are trimmed by 5 bases and 5 bases, and the gene matches miss 9 bases of the junction. The CDR3 sequence holds 15 residues, the cysteine and phenylalanine included. Only the CDR3 portion is preserved as DNA: 45 bases, with reading frame beginning at the first base. CDR1 and CDR2 are read off the germline V gene as SGHNT and YENEEA.

The sample comprised PBMCs. The sequence joins TRBV11-3 to TRBJ1-1, and 9 bases in between align with TRBD1. The receptor comes from a man aged 40-50 years in good health and CMV-seronegative. The nucleotide sequence reads as follows: TGTGCCAGCAGCGCAGACCGGACAGGGGCAACTGAAGCTTTCTTT. Its translation is CASSADRTGATEAFF.